This T cell receptor (beta chain) was identified during a study of blood T cell repertoires in COVID-19. Study at large: COVID-19 samples, acute and convalescent, were from the United States, Italy and Spain. PBMCs, B-cell-depleted T cells, or T cells provided the cDNA or gDNA that made up the material.

The CDR3 length is 16 residues. The germline V gene encodes CDR1 LGHNA and CDR2 YNFKEQ. V gave up 0 bases and J gave up 6 bases; unmatched junction bases: 9. Study processing details: By means of reference gene primer amplification, nucleated cell counts were estimated. Profiled with immunoSEQ multiplex PCR; TCRdb holds only in-frame clones, not every one. D and trimming come from the DNA, and the V and J calls and clone size come from that table. Among about 29,000 clones listed, about nine tenths were seen once. The gene calls are TRBV4-2 and TRBJ2-5, with 8 bases aligning to TRBD1. The sample comprised peripheral blood. This receptor was obtained from a human donor in a cohort sampled during active COVID-19. CDR3 in amino acids: CASSQEVGTGEKTQYF. The CDR3 region has the DNA TGTGCCAGCAGCCAAGAAGTCGGGACAGGTGAAAAGACCCAGTACTTC.